The clone carrying this T cell receptor beta chain showed up just a few times. What it binds is not known. This CDR3 has 15 amino acids. With 2 bases removed from V and 3 bases from J, the gap between germline ends came to 15 bases. Per germline, CDR1 SGHKS and CDR2 YYEKEE (reference sequence). These data belong to a study of T cell repertoires in cytomegalovirus infection. The overall study: CMV epitopes that were recently identified and HLA-C-restricted were used alongside well-studied HLA-B-restricted ones.

MiXCR, run by TCRdb on the reads, gives a single entry per CDR3 protein. The sample comprises about 890,000 distinct CDR3 sequences, about a third of which are singletons, and more than 12% rests with the top ten. The sequenced sample was cultured CD8+ T cells from PBMCs, obtained from culture after CMV antigen stimulation. The chain links TRBV5-5 to TRBJ2-7, with no clear D. This receptor was taken from a human donor in good health (CMV status not recorded). Some clones in this sample may be carry-over from other donors' samples. The CDR3 DNA follows: TGTGCCAGCAGCTTCGACGTCGGTTCAAGCTACGAGCAGTACTTC. Translation gives CASSFDVGSSYEQYF. Full variable domain (outside the CDR3, taken from reference TRBV5-5 and TRBJ2-7): DAGVTQSPTHLIKTRGQQVTLRCSPISGHKSVSWYQQVLGQGPQFIFQYYEKEERGRGNFPDRFSARQFPNYSSELNVNALLLGDSALYLCASSFDVGSSYEQYFGPGTRLTVT.